The present entry profiles one T cell receptor (beta chain) with its context. Its binding antigen is unknown. Base qualities are not provided; no much larger clone lies one nucleotide away. This sample is part of a study of T cell responses to AZD1222 COVID-19 vaccine (TCRdb year 2021). For context, the study as a whole: TCR sequencing was performed for more than 230 trial participants, of whom roughly 200 were given two doses of AZD1222 and around 25 were given two doses of MenACWY control vaccine. Trial participants were enrolled into age subgroups of 18-55, 56-69 and 70-plus years, which contained approximately 150, 28 and 58 TCR-sequenced participants, respectively. Results the study describes overall, beyond this receptor: Vaccine-associated CD4 TCRs spanned the whole spike protein, with dominant responses in regions 160-218 and 743-854. Participants were mostly white British, with more females than males. The authors suggested clonal diversity may have been underestimated. Spike-specific TCR breadth and depth rose significantly after two AZD1222 doses compared with day 0 and with MenACWY recipients. Conclusions about previously exposed vaccinees are limited, since just six AZD1222 recipients were seropositive for SARS-CoV-2 at baseline. The 56-69-year group was small, and its depth increase did not reach significance, likely because of low power. Because no samples from the day 14 peak response were available, repertoires could be characterized only after the peak T cell response. Epitopes outside the regions mutated in the B.1.351 and B.1.1.7 variants were reportedly recognized by nearly half of the unique spike-specific TCRs.

The CDR3 regions of human TCRbeta chains were analyzed by immunosequencing. In the authors' own workflow: TCRs in the repertoires were compared against a reference library of SARS-CoV-2-specific TCRs that had been generated with the MIRA antigen-specificity platform. Breadth meant the fraction of unique TCRs that were SARS-CoV-2-associated, whereas depth meant the fraction of total T cells that were SARS-CoV-2-associated. Using the MIRA data, each spike-specific TCR was mapped to the spike region that the TCR reacts to and placed in a CD4 or CD8 class. Log10-transformed breadth and depth values were compared by one-way ANOVA with Sidak's multiple comparisons tests. The table comes from immuneACCESS by way of TCRdb, which keeps in-frame sequences with V and J called. Part of the clones is missing from these tables; in studies checked, under half for an unresolved V gene and the rest for unknown reasons. V, J and clone size derive from that table, while D and trimming were established from the DNA sequence. The sample records about 82,000 clones, more than 75% of which are singletons. More than 15% of the sample lies in the top ten.

The sample's time point label, decoded: about 28 days (+/-7) after the second vaccine dose. AZD1222 recipients with second doses at about 4 weeks or about 12 weeks were pooled, because spike-specific TCR depth and breadth did not differ between schedules. The vaccinee samples were drawn from two UK trials, COV001 and COV002, one of which was a single-blind randomized controlled phase 2/3 trial testing AZD1222 (ChAdOx1 nCoV-19) in healthy adults. For TCRbeta chain sequencing, PBMC samples from trial participants were taken at day 0 and at day 28 after the second dose. The sequencing used peripheral blood, collected 28 days after the second AZD1222 dose. The receptor was derived from an adult who received the AZD1222 COVID-19 vaccine.

CDR3 protein: CASSEGTGWGSNQPQHF. The DNA is TGTGCCAGCAGTGAAGGTACAGGGTGGGGTAGCAATCAGCCCCAGCATTTT. The chain is encoded by TRBV6-1 joined to TRBJ1-5, with a tentative D gene TRBD1 over 6 matching bases. From a lookup of the germline V gene, CDR1 and CDR2 are MNHNS and SASEGT. V lost 1 base and J lost 0 bases; the stretch between them is 13 bases long. The CDR3 sequence holds 17 residues, the cysteine and phenylalanine included. The entry retains the CDR3 DNA only, 51 bases that are in frame from base 1.